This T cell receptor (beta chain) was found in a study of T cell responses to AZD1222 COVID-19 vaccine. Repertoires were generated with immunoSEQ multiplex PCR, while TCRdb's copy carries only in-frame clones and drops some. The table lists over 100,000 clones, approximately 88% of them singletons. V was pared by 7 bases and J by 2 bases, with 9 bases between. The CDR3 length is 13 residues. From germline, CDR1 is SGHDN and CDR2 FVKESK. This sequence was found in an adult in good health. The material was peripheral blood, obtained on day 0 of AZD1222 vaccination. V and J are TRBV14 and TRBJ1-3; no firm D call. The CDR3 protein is CASKVAAGNTIYF. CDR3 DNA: TGTGCCAGCAAGGTAGCAGCTGGAAACACCATATATTTT.